The 27 T cell receptor beta chains below were found in one sample sequenced in a study of CD8+ T cells in alopecia areata. As the sequencing template, cDNA was produced by extracting RNA and reverse transcribing it. Only in-frame clones appear in the TCRdb table, and some are missing; sequencing was by immunoSEQ multiplex PCR. The profile shows fewer than 150,000 clones, roughly two fifths of them singletons. Sequences were obtained from CD4+ T cells sorted from blood. These receptors came from a human donor with alopecia areata.

The chain recombines TRBV11-2 with TRBJ2-6, with TRBD1 matching 8 bases. Germline lookup yields CDR1 SGHAT and CDR2 FQNNGV. Germline trimming cut 5 bases from V and 2 bases from J; bases unmatched to any gene: 2. The CDR3 totals 15 residues. CDR3 in amino acids: CASSLDRAGANVLTF. The CDR3, as DNA: TGTGCCAGCAGCCTGGACAGGGCTGGGGCCAACGTCCTGACTTTC.

The chain is built from TRBV29-1 and TRBJ2-7; D possibly corresponds to TRBD2 (5 bases). V lost 4 bases and J lost 7, with 11 bases in between. This CDR3 region has 11 residues. Germline V gives CDR1 SQVTM, CDR2 ANQGSEA. The CDR3 nucleotides read TGCAGCGTTGGGGCGGGTTGGGAGCAGTACTTC. Translated: CSVGAGWEQYF.

This clone was detected a few times. The chain is built from TRBV4-1 and TRBJ2-7; 10 bases are a match to TRBD2. Germline lookup yields CDR1 MGHRA and CDR2 YSYEKL. The CDR3 is made up of 15 amino acids. The V and J ends lost 0 bases and 4 bases, in that order; junction bases with no gene match: 3. CDR3 nucleotides: TGCGCCAGCAGCCAAGAAACTAGCGGGACGTACGAGCAGTACTTC. This translates into CASSQETSGTYEQYF.

The rearrangement joins TRBV7-9 to TRBJ2-5, with 9 bases lining up with TRBD2. The germline CDR1 and CDR2 sequences are SEHNR and FQNEAQ (reference sequence). V gave up 3 bases and J gave up 4 bases; unmatched junction bases: 3. The CDR3 covers 14 residues. The CDR3 sequence: CASSFSGSRETQYF. The CDR3 DNA reads TGTGCCAGCAGCTTTAGCGGGAGTCGAGAGACCCAGTACTTC.

The gene calls are TRBV7-9 and TRBJ1-6; 12 bases match TRBD1. The germline CDR1 and CDR2 sequences are SEHNR and FQNEAQ (reference sequence). There are 18 residues in the CDR3. V lost 3 bases and J lost 1; bases outside the gene matches: 4. CDR3 sequence (DNA): TGTGCCAGCAGCTTCCGGGACAGGGGGCTTTCCTATAATTCACCCCTCCACTTT. The encoded protein is CASSFRDRGLSYNSPLHF.

The V call is TRBV15, the J call TRBJ2-5, with D perhaps TRBD2 (5 bases). This CDR3 comprises 14 residues. Germline assignment: CDR1 LNHNV and CDR2 YYDKDF (reference sequence). Trimming removed 0 bases at V and 5 bases at J, with 10 bases between. The CDR3 DNA reads TGTGCCACCAGCAGAGACGTACCGGGGGAGACCCAGTACTTC. It codes for CATSRDVPGETQYF.

This rearrangement joins TRBV29-1 to TRBJ2-7; D possibly corresponds to TRBD2 (5 bases). V was pared by 7 bases and J by 2 bases, with 18 bases between. This CDR3 contains 14 residues. CDR1 SQVTM and CDR2 ANQGSEA come from the germline V gene. CDR3 sequence (DNA): TGCAGCGCCGAGGGCGGGTTTGGGACCTACGAGCAGTACTTC. As protein: CSAEGGFGTYEQYF.

The chain links TRBV29-1 to TRBJ1-5; D uncertain. CDR1 is SQVTM, CDR2 ANQGSEA, per germline. V lost 6 bases to trimming and J lost 2 bases, with 11 bases between them. This CDR3 comprises 13 residues. CDR3 DNA sequence: TGCAGCGTACTTCCCCAAGGCAATCAGCCCCAGCATTTT. Protein product: CSVLPQGNQPQHF.

The chain carries TRBV5-1 and TRBJ2-1; D is uncertain. The CDR3 extends over 16 amino acids. Germline CDR1 and CDR2: SGHRS and YFSETQ. The V end lost 0 bases, the J end lost 0 bases, and 10 bases lay between the germline ends. The CDR3 bases are TGCGCCAGCAGCTTGGAGGCCCCGGGCTCCTACAATGAGCAGTTCTTC. Protein: CASSLEAPGSYNEQFF.

This clone was seen a handful of times. The chain uses TRBV29-1 and TRBJ2-3; D is uncertain. Trimming took off 3 bases at V and 0 bases at J, with 13 bases between the two ends. Germline V gene sequence: CDR1 SQVTM, CDR2 ANQGSEA. The CDR3 has 15 residues. The CDR3 coding sequence is TGCAGCGTTGAGTTGATCGGTTCTAGCACAGATACGCAGTATTTT. Amino acids: CSVELIGSSTDTQYF.

For the CDR3, the DNA is TGTGCCAGCAGCCAAGGTTCTAGCGGGGCTTCCTACGAGCAGTACTTC. It encodes CASSQGSSGASYEQYF. The chain joins TRBV4-2 to TRBJ2-7; 9 nucleotides line up with TRBD2. The trim removed 1 base at V and 1 base at J, leaving 5 bases unmatched. Germline V CDR1 and CDR2: LGHNA, YNFKEQ. This CDR3 has 16 residues.

This clone was counted only a few times. The chain couples TRBV29-1 to TRBJ1-4; TRBD1 matches 7 bases. With V trimmed by 4 bases and J by 8 bases, 10 bases remained unmatched. The CDR3 covers 14 residues. The germline V gene has CDR1 SQVTM and CDR2 ANQGSEA. In DNA, the CDR3 is TGCAGCGTTGGAGAAGTGGCGGGACAGGAAAAACTGTTTTTT. This sequence encodes CSVGEVAGQEKLFF.

This clone was seen more than once but under ten times. J is TRBJ2-1 and V is TRBV5-1; 8 positions match TRBD1. Germline CDR1 is SGHRS and CDR2 is YFSETQ. The CDR3 sequence is 14 residues long. The J segment lost 8 bases and the V segment lost 3 bases, leaving 7 bases of the junction unmatched. Here the CDR3 DNA reads TGCGCCAGCAGCTGGGAACAGGGGGGTTATGAGCAGTTCTTC. Protein product: CASSWEQGGYEQFF.

This chain uses TRBV7-9 with TRBJ2-1; possible D gene TRBD2, 6 bases. This CDR3 is built from 16 residues. Germline CDR1 is SEHNR and CDR2 is FQNEAQ (reference sequence). V lost 2 bases to trimming and J lost 4 bases, with 15 bases between them. DNA of the CDR3: TGTGCCAGCAGCTTATTGGGAGGAGGTGCGTACAATGAGCAGTTCTTC. It translates to CASSLLGGGAYNEQFF.

This clone showed up just once. The chain couples TRBV30 to TRBJ2-1, with 13 bases aligning to TRBD2. From germline, CDR1 is GTSNPN and CDR2 SVGIG (reference sequence). The length of the CDR3 is 17 residues. V was pared by 6 bases and J by 7 bases, with 15 bases of the junction left unmatched. This CDR3 reads CACNLPWTSGSRNEQFF. For the CDR3, the DNA is TGTGCCTGTAACCTCCCCTGGACTAGCGGGAGTCGTAATGAGCAGTTCTTC.

In its sample, this clone was seen a few times. The CDR3 spells CASSPAGGARTEAFF. As DNA, the CDR3 is TGTGCCAGCAGTCCCGCGGGTGGGGCGAGGACTGAAGCTTTCTTT. The V call is TRBV28, the J call TRBJ1-1; perhaps TRBD1 as D (5 bases). This CDR3 region has 15 residues. V lost 5 bases to trimming and J lost 5 bases, with 18 bases between them. Germline CDR1 reads MDHEN; CDR2 reads SYDVKM.

This clone was detected only a few times. This chain connects TRBV19 to TRBJ2-2, with D possibly being TRBD1 (5 bases). V was cut by 5 bases and J by 0 bases, with 7 bases left in between. This CDR3 is 14 amino acids long. CDR1 and CDR2 (germline): LNHDA, SQIVND (reference sequence). The CDR3 DNA follows: TGTGCCAGTAGTGGGGCAGCGAACACCGGGGAGCTGTTTTTT. Translated, it gives CASSGAANTGELFF.

Here the CDR3 DNA reads TGTGCCAGCAGCCGTAACATGTACGAGCAGTACTTC. As protein: CASSRNMYEQYF. The chain couples TRBV5-6 to TRBJ2-7; D remains ambiguous. Trimming took 4 bases from V and 4 from J, leaving 9 bases between them. The CDR3 is 12 residues long. Germline lookup yields CDR1 SGHDT and CDR2 YYEEEE.

The chain employs TRBV7-9 and TRBJ2-7; TRBD1 might be the D (6 bases). Trimming left V 6 bases short and J 3 bases short, with 12 bases between. The CDR3 runs to 13 residues. Germline V gene data show CDR1 as SEHNR and CDR2 as FQNEAQ (reference sequence). CDR3 nucleotide sequence: TGTGCCAGCAGACAGGACAGTAACTACGAGCAGTACTTC. Amino acid sequence: CASRQDSNYEQYF.

The DNA for the CDR3 is TGTGCCAGCAGCAAGGACAGGGGTCCGGGCACAGATACGCAGTATTTT. Protein product: CASSKDRGPGTDTQYF. The chain is built from TRBV27 and TRBJ2-3, with 9 bases matching TRBD1. After removal of 6 bases from V and 1 base from J, the junction contained 8 bases not matched to a gene. The CDR3 extends over 16 amino acids. Germline V gene lookup returns CDR1 MNHEY and CDR2 SMNVEV (reference sequence).

A few counts support this clone. The rearrangement joins TRBV18 to TRBJ1-5; D ambiguous. Trimming stripped 2 bases from V and 0 bases from J, with 17 bases between. In germline, CDR1 is KGHSH, CDR2 LQKENI. The length of the CDR3 is 18 residues. CDR3 sequence: CASSPGFIKANSNQPQHF. In DNA, the CDR3 is TGTGCCAGCTCACCAGGCTTTATCAAGGCCAATAGCAATCAGCCCCAGCATTTT.

The chain carries TRBV15 and TRBJ2-5, with 7 bases lining up with TRBD2. CDR1 is LNHNV, CDR2 YYDKDF, per germline (reference sequence). The CDR3 covers 14 residues. The J segment lost 9 bases and the V segment lost 0 bases, leaving 7 bases of the junction unmatched. CDR3 DNA sequence: TGTGCCACCAGCAGAGATCTTCGGGGGAGGGCCCAGTACTTC. Its translation: CATSRDLRGRAQYF.

This chain connects TRBV27 to TRBJ2-6; TRBD1 matches 9 bases. The CDR3 runs to 17 residues. CDR1 is MNHEY, CDR2 SMNVEV, per germline (reference sequence). With V trimmed by 4 bases and J by 2 bases, 6 bases remained unmatched. This CDR3 is CASSSGTGKTGANVLTF. The CDR3 region has the DNA TGTGCCAGCAGTTCCGGGACAGGGAAAACTGGGGCCAACGTCCTGACTTTC. The full variable domain, rest sourced from reference TRBV27 and TRBJ2-6, is EAQVTQNPRYLITVTGKKLTVTCSQNMNHEYMSWYRQDPGLGLRQIYYSMNVEVTDKGDVPEGYKVSRKEKRNFPLILESPSPNQTSLYFCASSSGTGKTGANVLTFGAGSRLTVL.

The sample holds a few counts of this clone. The chain carries TRBV7-2 and TRBJ2-7, with 9 bases matching TRBD1. Germline CDR1 reads SGHTA; CDR2 reads FQGNSA. The CDR3 runs to 14 residues. CDR3 amino acids: CAIGRGQGSYEQYF. Here the CDR3 DNA reads TGTGCTATCGGGCGGGGACAGGGCTCCTACGAGCAGTACTTC. Based on the CDR3 plus reference TRBV7-2 and TRBJ2-7, the full variable domain is GAGVSQSPSNKVTEKGKDVELRCDPISGHTALYWYRQSLGQGLEFLIYFQGNSAPDKSGLPSDRFSAERTGGSVSTLTIQRTQQEDSAVYLCAIGRGQGSYEQYFGPGTRLTVT.

This clone showed up just a few times. This sequence joins TRBV14 and TRBJ1-2; 7 bases line up with TRBD1. The germline V gene has CDR1 SGHDN and CDR2 FVKESK. Trimming at V came to 2 bases and at J to 8 bases, leaving 5 bases not matched to a gene. This CDR3 spans 13 amino acids. CDR3 DNA: TGTGCCAGCAGCCAACGACAGGGAGGCGGCTACACCTTC. Encoded protein: CASSQRQGGGYTF.

V is TRBV5-6 and J is TRBJ1-1; unclear D gene. V dropped 4 bases and J dropped 7 bases, with 11 bases sitting between them. The germline V gene has CDR1 SGHDT and CDR2 YYEEEE. The CDR3 is 12 residues long. CDR3: CASSPSVGEAFF. CDR3 DNA sequence: TGTGCCAGCAGCCCCAGCGTAGGTGAAGCTTTCTTT.

This chain links TRBV10-3 with TRBJ2-5; 9 nucleotides line up with TRBD1. This CDR3 region has 14 residues. V was pared by 5 bases and J by 5 bases, with 6 bases of the junction left unmatched. Per germline, CDR1 ENHRY and CDR2 SYGVKD. The CDR3 DNA reads as TGTGCCATCAGTCCGGGACAGGGTTTGGAGACCCAGTACTTC. Its protein product is CAISPGQGLETQYF.